This T cell receptor beta chain is drawn from a study of blood T cell repertoires in COVID-19. This clone turned up a few times. The CDR3 is made up of 17 amino acids. Germline V lookup: CDR1 MNHEY, CDR2 SMNVEV (reference sequence). Trimming at V came to 5 bases and at J to 2 bases, leaving 11 bases not matched to a gene. Assay used: immunoSEQ multiplex PCR; TCRdb lists only in-frame clones, some missing. The sample includes under 200,000 clones, 80% to 85% seen only once; the top ten take roughly 13%. The chain carries TRBV27 and TRBJ1-2, with TRBD1 matching over 10 bases. The sequencing sample was made of PBMCs or T cells enriched from blood (not recorded which). The clonotype was recovered from a woman aged 60-75 years who had recovered from COVID-19. For the CDR3, the DNA is TGTGCCAGCAGTCTAGCCTCTTCGACAGGGGGCAACTATGGCTACACCTTC. Translation gives CASSLASSTGGNYGYTF.